These 16 T cell receptor beta chains originate from one sample sequenced in a study of blood T cell repertoires in COVID-19 (dated by TCRdb to between 2020 and 2021). Library preparation employed the immunoSEQ multiplex PCR assay. As stored in TCRdb, this immuneACCESS dataset retains in-frame rearrangements with V and J assigned. A fraction of the clones does not appear; measured against another copy, unresolved V genes explain less than half of the discrepancy, and the remainder lacks a known reason. The sample data list about 430,000 clones, and over 75% of these were observed just once. Approximately 1.5% of the sample goes to the ten largest clones. The sequenced sample consisted of PBMCs or T cells enriched from blood (not recorded which). The source of these receptors is a woman aged 18-29 years who had been exposed to COVID-19.

This chain links TRBV6-5 with TRBJ2-7; 10 bases are shared with TRBD1. Germline values: CDR1 MNHEY, CDR2 SVGAGI. There are 15 residues in the CDR3. The ends lost 4 bases at V and 2 bases at J; junction bases unmatched: 5. The CDR3 DNA follows: TGTGCCAGCAGTTTCCCGGGACAGGGGACCTACGAGCAGTACTTC. It codes for CASSFPGQGTYEQYF.

The chain is built from TRBV5-1 and TRBJ1-2; 7 positions match TRBD1. The CDR3 covers 13 residues. CDR1 and CDR2 (germline): SGHRS, YFSETQ. Trimming at V came to 4 bases and at J to 4 bases, leaving 4 bases not matched to a gene. DNA of the CDR3: TGCGCCAGCAGCCCGGGACAGTCCTATGGCTACACCTTC. This gives the protein CASSPGQSYGYTF.

V gene TRBV11-2 combines with J gene TRBJ1-5, with 8 bases that match TRBD1. V lost 1 base to trimming and J lost 3 bases; unmatched junction nucleotides: 2. The CDR3 has 15 residues. Germline V lookup: CDR1 SGHAT, CDR2 FQNNGV. The chain's CDR3 is CASSLAGGPNQPQHF. The DNA for the CDR3 is TGTGCCAGCAGCTTAGCAGGGGGCCCCAATCAGCCCCAGCATTTT.

The chain is built from TRBV18 and TRBJ2-5, with 9 bases fitting TRBD2. The CDR3 is 16 residues long. CDR1 and CDR2 from the germline V gene are KGHSH and LQKENI. The ends lost 3 bases at V and 0 bases at J; junction bases unmatched: 5. Here the CDR3 DNA reads TGTGCCAGCTCACCGGCCCAGCGGGGGGACCAAGAGACCCAGTACTTC. This sequence encodes CASSPAQRGDQETQYF.

The rearrangement uses TRBV6-8 and TRBJ1-4, with 9 bases identical to TRBD1. Germline CDR1 MNHGY, CDR2 SAAAGT. This CDR3 is 14 amino acids long. J lost 8 bases, V lost 6 bases, and 7 bases had no gene match. CDR3 residues: CASRSGQGWEKLFF. The CDR3 DNA follows: TGTGCCAGCAGATCGGGACAGGGATGGGAAAAACTGTTTTTT.

This chain connects TRBV6-5 to TRBJ1-3; no firm D call. Trimming took off 4 bases at V and 4 bases at J, with 11 bases between the two ends. Germline assignment: CDR1 MNHEY and CDR2 SVGAGI. The CDR3 spans 14 residues. CDR3 sequence reads: CASSLTPRGNTIYF. CDR3 bases: TGTGCCAGCAGTTTGACACCGCGAGGAAACACCATATATTTT.

This sequence joins TRBV27 and TRBJ2-3, with TRBD2 matching 12 bases. This CDR3 is 15 amino acids long. Trimming at V came to 10 bases and at J to 2 bases, leaving 7 bases not matched to a gene. The germline V gene has CDR1 MNHEY and CDR2 SMNVEV (reference sequence). The CDR3 sequence is CATLAGGTYTDTQYF. CDR3 bases: TGTGCCACCCTAGCGGGGGGGACGTACACAGATACGCAGTATTTT.

The table lists this clone with a few counts. This chain links TRBV29-1 with TRBJ2-2; D gene uncertain. This CDR3 contains 11 residues. Trimming took off 4 bases at V and 7 bases at J, with 7 bases between the two ends. In germline, CDR1 is SQVTM, CDR2 ANQGSEA. As DNA, the CDR3 is TGCAGCGTTGCCGGTGGCGGGGAGCTGTTTTTT. Translation: CSVAGGGELFF.

The chain carries TRBV13 and TRBJ2-7, with 9 bases that match TRBD1. The CDR3 is 14 amino acids. Per germline, CDR1 PRHDT and CDR2 FYEKMQ (reference sequence). Trimming cost V 5 bases and J 7 bases; bases outside gene matches: 9. CDR3 coding DNA: TGTGCCAGCAGCATTCTCCCGGGACAGGGAGAGCAGTACTTC. Amino acid sequence: CASSILPGQGEQYF.

This clone was seen just once. This sequence joins TRBV19 and TRBJ1-2, with no clear D. V was clipped by 5 bases and J by 7 bases, with 11 bases between them. This CDR3 contains 12 residues. Germline V gives CDR1 LNHDA, CDR2 SQIVND (reference sequence). CDR3 in DNA: TGTGCCAGTAGTCCATCCGGGTCTGGCTACACCTTC. Translation: CASSPSGSGYTF.

J is TRBJ2-5 and V is TRBV18, with D maybe TRBD2 (5 bases). Germline V gene sequence: CDR1 KGHSH, CDR2 LQKENI. V lost 1 base and J 5 bases, leaving 14 bases between the germline ends. The CDR3 spans 15 residues. The CDR3 DNA sequence: TGTGCCAGCTCACCACGCCTAGGCCGAGGGGAGACCCAGTACTTC. Translating gives CASSPRLGRGETQYF.

This chain links TRBV27 with TRBJ2-1; TRBD2 is a possible D gene (5 bases). The germline V and J ends were trimmed by 3 bases and 5 bases, with 23 bases remaining between them. This CDR3 contains 18 residues. Germline V lookup: CDR1 MNHEY, CDR2 SMNVEV (reference sequence). Here the CDR3 DNA reads TGTGCCAGCAGTTTTCTTGTGCCCCCTACCCGGGGAGACAATGAGCAGTTCTTC. This translates into CASSFLVPPTRGDNEQFF.

In this sample, this clone turned up a few times. The CDR3 coding sequence is TGCGCCAGCAGTGAATACGTCGCGGCCGGGGAGCTGTTTTTT. This encodes CASSEYVAAGELFF. The genes are TRBV10-2 and TRBJ2-2; no clear D gene. The CDR3 has 14 residues. V lost 3 bases and J lost 6, with 11 bases in between. Germline assignment: CDR1 WSHSY and CDR2 SAAADI.

V and J are TRBV7-8 and TRBJ2-3; D might be TRBD2 (5 bases). Looked up from germline, CDR1 is SGHVS and CDR2 is FQNEAQ. V dropped 5 bases and J dropped 4 bases, with 13 bases sitting between them. The CDR3 covers 14 residues. CDR3 DNA sequence: TGTGCCAGCAGCATAGGTATTAGCGCAGATACGCAGTATTTT. Protein: CASSIGISADTQYF.

This chain connects TRBV19 to TRBJ1-6; 7 bases agree with TRBD1. The ends lost 5 bases at V and 9 bases at J; junction bases unmatched: 10. The CDR3 runs to 15 residues. Germline-derived CDR1 and CDR2 are LNHDA and SQIVND (reference sequence). For the CDR3, the DNA is TGTGCCAGTAGTGACGCATCGTCAGGGGGTTCACCCCTCCACTTT. Its protein is CASSDASSGGSPLHF.

This sequence joins TRBV18 and TRBJ2-1; D is unresolved. Trimming pared 2 bases from V and 0 bases from J, leaving 8 bases between. Germline CDR1 reads KGHSH; CDR2 reads LQKENI. The CDR3 contains 15 residues. DNA of the CDR3: TGTGCCAGCTCACCAAAGTGGAGCTCCTACAATGAGCAGTTCTTC. Translated, it gives CASSPKWSSYNEQFF. Full variable domain (remainder filled in from reference TRBV18 and TRBJ2-1): NAGVMQNPRHLVRRRGQEARLRCSPMKGHSHVYWYRQLPEEGLKFMVYLQKENIIDESGMPKERFSAEFPKEGPSILRIQQVVRGDSAAYFCASSPKWSSYNEQFFGPGTRLTVL.